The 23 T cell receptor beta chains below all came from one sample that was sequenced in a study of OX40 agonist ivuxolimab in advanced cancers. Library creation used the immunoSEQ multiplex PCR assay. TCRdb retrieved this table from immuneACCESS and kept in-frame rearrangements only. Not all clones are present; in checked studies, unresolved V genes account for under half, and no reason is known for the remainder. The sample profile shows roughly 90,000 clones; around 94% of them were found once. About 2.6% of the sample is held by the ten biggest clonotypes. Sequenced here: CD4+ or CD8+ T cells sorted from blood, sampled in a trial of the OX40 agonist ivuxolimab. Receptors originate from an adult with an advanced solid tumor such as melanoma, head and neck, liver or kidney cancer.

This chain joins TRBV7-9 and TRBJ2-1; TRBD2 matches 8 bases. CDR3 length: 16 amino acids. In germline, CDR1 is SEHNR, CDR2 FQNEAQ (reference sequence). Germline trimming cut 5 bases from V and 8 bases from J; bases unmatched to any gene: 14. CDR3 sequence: CASSPNSGTRRDEQFF. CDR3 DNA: TGTGCCAGCAGCCCAAATTCCGGGACTAGGAGAGATGAGCAGTTCTTC.

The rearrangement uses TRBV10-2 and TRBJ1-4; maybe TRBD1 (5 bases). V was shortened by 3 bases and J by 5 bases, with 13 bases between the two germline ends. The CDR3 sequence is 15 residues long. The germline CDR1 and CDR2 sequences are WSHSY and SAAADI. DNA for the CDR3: TGCGCCAGCAGTGATGGTCCCCCAGGGAATGAAAAACTGTTTTTT. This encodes CASSDGPPGNEKLFF.

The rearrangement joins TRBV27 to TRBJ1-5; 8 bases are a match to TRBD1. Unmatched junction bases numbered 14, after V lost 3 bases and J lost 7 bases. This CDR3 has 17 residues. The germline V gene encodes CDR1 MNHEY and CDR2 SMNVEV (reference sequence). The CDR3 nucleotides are TGTGCCAGCAGTTTCCATACACCGGGACAGGAAGGCCAGCCCCAGCATTTT. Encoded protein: CASSFHTPGQEGQPQHF.

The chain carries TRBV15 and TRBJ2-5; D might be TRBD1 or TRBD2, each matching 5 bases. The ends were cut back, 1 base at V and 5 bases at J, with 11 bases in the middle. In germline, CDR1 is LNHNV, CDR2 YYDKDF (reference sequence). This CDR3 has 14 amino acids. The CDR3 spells CATSRVRGLETQYF. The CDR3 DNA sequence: TGTGCCACCAGCAGAGTGAGGGGCTTGGAGACCCAGTACTTC.

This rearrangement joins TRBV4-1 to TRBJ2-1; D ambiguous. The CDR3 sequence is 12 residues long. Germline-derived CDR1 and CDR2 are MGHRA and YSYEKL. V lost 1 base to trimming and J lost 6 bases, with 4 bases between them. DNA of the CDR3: TGCGCCAGCAGCCAAGTAGGCAATGAGCAGTTCTTC. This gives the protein CASSQVGNEQFF.

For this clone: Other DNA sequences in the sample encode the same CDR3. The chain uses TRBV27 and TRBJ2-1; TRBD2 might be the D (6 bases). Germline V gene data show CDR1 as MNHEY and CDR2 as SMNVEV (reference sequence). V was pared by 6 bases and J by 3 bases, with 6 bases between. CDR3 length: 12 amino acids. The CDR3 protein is CASRRGYNEQFF. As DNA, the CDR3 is TGTGCCAGCAGGCGGGGCTACAATGAGCAGTTCTTC.

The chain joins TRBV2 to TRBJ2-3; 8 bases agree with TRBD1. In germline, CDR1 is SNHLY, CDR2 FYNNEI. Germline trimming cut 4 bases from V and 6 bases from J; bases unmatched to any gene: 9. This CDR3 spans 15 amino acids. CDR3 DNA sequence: TGTGCCAGCAGTGGTTCCGACAGGGGTGCGGATACGCAGTATTTT. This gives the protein CASSGSDRGADTQYF.

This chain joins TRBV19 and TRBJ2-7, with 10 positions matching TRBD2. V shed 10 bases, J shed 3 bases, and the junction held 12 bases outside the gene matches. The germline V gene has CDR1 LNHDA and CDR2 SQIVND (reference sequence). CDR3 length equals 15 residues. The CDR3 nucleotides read TGTGCCACAGGCCCGGGACTAGCGCTATTCTACGAGCAGTACTTC. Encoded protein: CATGPGLALFYEQYF. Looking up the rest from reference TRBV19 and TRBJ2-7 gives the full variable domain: DGGITQSPKYLFRKEGQNVTLSCEQNLNHDAMYWYRQDPGQGLRLIYYSQIVNDFQKGDIAEGYSVSREKKESFPLTVTSAQKNPTAFYLCATGPGLALFYEQYFGPGTRLTVT.

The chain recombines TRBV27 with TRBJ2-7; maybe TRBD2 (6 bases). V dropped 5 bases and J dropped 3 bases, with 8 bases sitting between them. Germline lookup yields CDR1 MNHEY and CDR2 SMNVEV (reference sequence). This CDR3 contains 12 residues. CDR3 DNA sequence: TGTGCCAGCAGTCCGGACTACTACGAGCAGTACTTC. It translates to CASSPDYYEQYF.

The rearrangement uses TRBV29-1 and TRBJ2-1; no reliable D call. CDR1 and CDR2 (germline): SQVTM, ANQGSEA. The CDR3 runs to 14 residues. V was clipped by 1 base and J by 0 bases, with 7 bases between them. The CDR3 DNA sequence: TGCAGCGTTGAAGGGCCTAGCTCCTACAATGAGCAGTTCTTC. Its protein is CSVEGPSSYNEQFF.

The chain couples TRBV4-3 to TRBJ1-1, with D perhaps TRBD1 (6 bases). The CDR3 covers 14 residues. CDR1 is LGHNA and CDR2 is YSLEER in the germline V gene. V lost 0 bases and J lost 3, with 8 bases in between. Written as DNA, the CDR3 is TGCGCCAGCAGCCAAGACAGGGGCGACACTGAAGCTTTCTTT. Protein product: CASSQDRGDTEAFF.

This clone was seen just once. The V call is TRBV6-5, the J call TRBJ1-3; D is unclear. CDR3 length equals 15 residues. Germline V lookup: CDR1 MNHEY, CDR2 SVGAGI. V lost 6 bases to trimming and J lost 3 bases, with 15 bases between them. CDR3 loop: CASSPSAGSGNTIYF. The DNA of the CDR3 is TGTGCCAGCAGCCCCTCGGCGGGGAGTGGAAACACCATATATTTT.

As DNA, the CDR3 is TGTGCTAGTGGCGACCCCGTCCCGGGACAGAACACCGGGGAGCTGTTTTTT. Residues: CASGDPVPGQNTGELFF. V usage is TRBV12-5 and J usage is TRBJ2-2; D perhaps matches TRBD1 (6 bases). Germline CDR1 reads LGHNT; CDR2 reads FRNRAP. CDR3 length equals 17 residues. Trimming took off 6 bases at V and 1 base at J, with 18 bases between the two ends.

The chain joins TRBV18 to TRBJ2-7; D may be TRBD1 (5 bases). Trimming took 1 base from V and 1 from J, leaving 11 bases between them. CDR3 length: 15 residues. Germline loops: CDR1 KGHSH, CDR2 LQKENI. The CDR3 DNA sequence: TGTGCCAGCTCACCACTGGGTGACAGTTCCTACGAGCAGTACTTC. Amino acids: CASSPLGDSSYEQYF.

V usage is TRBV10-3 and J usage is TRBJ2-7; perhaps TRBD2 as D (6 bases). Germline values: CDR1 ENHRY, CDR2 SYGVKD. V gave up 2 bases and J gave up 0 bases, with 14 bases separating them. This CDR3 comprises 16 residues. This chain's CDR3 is CAISEARRGSSYEQYF. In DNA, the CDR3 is TGTGCCATCAGTGAGGCTAGGAGGGGCAGCTCCTACGAGCAGTACTTC.

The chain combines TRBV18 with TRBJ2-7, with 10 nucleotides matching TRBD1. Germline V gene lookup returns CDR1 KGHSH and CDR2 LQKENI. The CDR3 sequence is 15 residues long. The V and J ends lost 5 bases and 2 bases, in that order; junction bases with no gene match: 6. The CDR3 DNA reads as TGTGCCAGCTCAGATCCGGGACAGGGGACCTACGAGCAGTACTTC. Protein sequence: CASSDPGQGTYEQYF.

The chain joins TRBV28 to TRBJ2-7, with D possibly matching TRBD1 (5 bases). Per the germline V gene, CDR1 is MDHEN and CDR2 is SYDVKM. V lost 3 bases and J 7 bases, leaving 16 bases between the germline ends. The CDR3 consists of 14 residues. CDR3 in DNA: TGTGCCAGCAGTTTTGAAGGGGAAGGTAGAGAGCAGTACTTC. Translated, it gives CASSFEGEGREQYF. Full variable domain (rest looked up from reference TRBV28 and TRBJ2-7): DVKVTQSSRYLVKRTGEKVFLECVQDMDHENMFWYRQDPGLGLRLIYFSYDVKMKEKGDIPEGYSVSREKKERFSLILESASTNQTSMYLCASSFEGEGREQYFGPGTRLTVT.

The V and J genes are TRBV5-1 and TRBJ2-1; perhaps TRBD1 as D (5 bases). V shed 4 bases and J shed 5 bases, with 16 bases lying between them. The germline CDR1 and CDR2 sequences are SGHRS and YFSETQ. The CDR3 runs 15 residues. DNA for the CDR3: TGCGCCAGCAGCACCACGGACAACCTAAACAATGAGCAGTTCTTC. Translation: CASSTTDNLNNEQFF.

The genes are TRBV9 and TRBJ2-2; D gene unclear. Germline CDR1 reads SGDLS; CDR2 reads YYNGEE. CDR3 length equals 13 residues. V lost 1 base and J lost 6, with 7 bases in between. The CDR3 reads CASSVFESGELFF. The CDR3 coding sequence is TGTGCCAGCAGCGTATTCGAATCCGGGGAGCTGTTTTTT. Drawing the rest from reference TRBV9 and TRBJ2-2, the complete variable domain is DSGVTQTPKHLITATGQRVTLRCSPRSGDLSVYWYQQSLDQGLQFLIQYYNGEERAKGNILERFSAQQFPDLHSELNLSSLELGDSALYFCASSVFESGELFFGEGSRLTVL.

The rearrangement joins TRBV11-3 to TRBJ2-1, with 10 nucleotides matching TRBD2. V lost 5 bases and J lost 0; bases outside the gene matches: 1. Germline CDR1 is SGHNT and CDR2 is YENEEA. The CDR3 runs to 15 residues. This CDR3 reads CASSRLAGSYNEQFF. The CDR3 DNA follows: TGTGCCAGCAGCCGACTAGCGGGCTCCTACAATGAGCAGTTCTTC. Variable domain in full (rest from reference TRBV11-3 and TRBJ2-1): EAGVVQSPRYKIIEKKQPVAFWCNPISGHNTLYWYLQNLGQGPELLIRYENEEAVDDSQLPKDRFSAERLKGVDSTLKIQPAELGDSAVYLCASSRLAGSYNEQFFGPGTRLTVL.

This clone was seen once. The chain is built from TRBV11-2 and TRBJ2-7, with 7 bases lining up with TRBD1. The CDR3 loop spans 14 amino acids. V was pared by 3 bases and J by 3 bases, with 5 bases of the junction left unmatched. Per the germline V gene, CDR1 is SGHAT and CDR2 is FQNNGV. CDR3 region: CASSLDRSHYEQYF. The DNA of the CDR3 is TGTGCCAGCAGCTTGGACAGGTCCCACTACGAGCAGTACTTC.

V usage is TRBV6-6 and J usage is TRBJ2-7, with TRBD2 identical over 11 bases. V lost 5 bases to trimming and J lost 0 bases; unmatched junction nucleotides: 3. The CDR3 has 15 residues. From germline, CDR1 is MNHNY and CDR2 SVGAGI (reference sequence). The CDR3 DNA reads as TGTGCCAGCAGTGAGGGACTAGCGGACTCCTACGAGCAGTACTTC. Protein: CASSEGLADSYEQYF.

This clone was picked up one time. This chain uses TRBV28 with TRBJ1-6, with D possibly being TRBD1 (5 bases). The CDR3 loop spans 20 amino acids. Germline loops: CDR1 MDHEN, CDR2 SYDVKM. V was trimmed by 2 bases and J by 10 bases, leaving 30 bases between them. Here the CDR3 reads CASSLVRGEGPGGMKSPLHF. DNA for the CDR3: TGTGCCAGCAGTTTAGTTAGAGGGGAAGGGCCTGGGGGGATGAAGTCACCCCTCCACTTT.